The T cell receptor (beta chain) under discussion was sequenced for a study of blood T cell repertoires in COVID-19. Study context: Italy, Spain and the United States were the sources of the convalescent and acute COVID-19 samples. Nucleic acid was either cDNA or gDNA, and it came from T cells, B-cell-depleted T cells, or PBMCs.

The germline CDR1 and CDR2 sequences are SGHKS and YYEKEE (reference sequence). The CDR3 contains 17 residues. Trimming took 4 bases from V and 4 from J, leaving 23 bases between them. As handled by the study authors: Amplified reference gene primers provided the basis for estimating nucleated cell counts. Generated by immunoSEQ multiplex PCR, the TCRdb table keeps only in-frame clones and is missing some. V and J calls and clone size are copied from that table; D and trimming were computed from the DNA. The sample shows some 700,000 clones, over 80% of them seen only once. The rearrangement links TRBV5-5 to TRBJ1-2; D perhaps matches TRBD1 (6 bases). The sample was peripheral blood. This sequence was found in a woman aged 18 to 35 with acute or convalescent COVID-19. The CDR3 reads CASSLRDKTPTPYGYTF. The CDR3 nucleotides read TGTGCCAGCAGCCTCCGGGACAAGACTCCAACGCCCTATGGCTACACCTTC.